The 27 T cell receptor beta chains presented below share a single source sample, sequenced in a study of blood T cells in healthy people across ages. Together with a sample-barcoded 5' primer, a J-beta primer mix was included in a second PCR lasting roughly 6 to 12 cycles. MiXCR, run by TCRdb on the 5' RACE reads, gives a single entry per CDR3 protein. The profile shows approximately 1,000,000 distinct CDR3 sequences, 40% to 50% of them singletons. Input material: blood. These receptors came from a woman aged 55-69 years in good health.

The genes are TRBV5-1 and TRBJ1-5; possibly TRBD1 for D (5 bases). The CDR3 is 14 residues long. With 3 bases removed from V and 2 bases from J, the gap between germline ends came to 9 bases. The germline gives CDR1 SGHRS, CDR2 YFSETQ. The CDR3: CASSSGGGNQPQHF. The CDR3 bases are TGCGCCAGCAGCTCGGGAGGGGGCAATCAGCCCCAGCATTTT.

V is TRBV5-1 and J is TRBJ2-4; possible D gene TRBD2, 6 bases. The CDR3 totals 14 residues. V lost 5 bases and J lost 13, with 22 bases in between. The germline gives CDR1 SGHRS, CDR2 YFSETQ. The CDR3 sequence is CASRPGPGEYGQYF. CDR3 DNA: TGCGCCAGCAGGCCGGGGCCGGGGGAGTACGGGCAGTACTTC.

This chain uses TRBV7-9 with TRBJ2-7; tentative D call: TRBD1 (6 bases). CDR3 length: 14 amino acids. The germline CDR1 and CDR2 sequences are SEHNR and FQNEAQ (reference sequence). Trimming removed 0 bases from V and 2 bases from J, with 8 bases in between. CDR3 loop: CASSLAKGAYEQYF. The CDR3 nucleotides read TGTGCCAGCAGCTTAGCGAAGGGGGCCTACGAGCAGTACTTC.

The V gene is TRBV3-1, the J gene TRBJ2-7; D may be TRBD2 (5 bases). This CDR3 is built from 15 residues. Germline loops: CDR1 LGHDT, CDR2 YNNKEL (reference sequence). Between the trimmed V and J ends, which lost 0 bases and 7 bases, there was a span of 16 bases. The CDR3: CASSQDPNVGNEQYF. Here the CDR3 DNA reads TGTGCCAGCAGCCAAGACCCGAACGTCGGGAATGAGCAGTACTTC.

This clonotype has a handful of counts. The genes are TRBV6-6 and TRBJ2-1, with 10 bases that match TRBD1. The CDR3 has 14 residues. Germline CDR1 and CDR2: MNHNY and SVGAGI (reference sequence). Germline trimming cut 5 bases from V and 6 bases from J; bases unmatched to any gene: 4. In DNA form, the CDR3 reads TGTGCCAGCAGTGTGGGGACAGGGGCCAATGAGCAGTTCTTC. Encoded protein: CASSVGTGANEQFF.

The CDR3 bases are TGTGCCAGCAGCAATCGGGACAGGCTTCACACTGAAGCTTTCTTT. Its translation: CASSNRDRLHTEAFF. The rearrangement uses TRBV5-4 and TRBJ1-1; 8 bases are shared with TRBD1. The CDR3 runs 15 residues. Germline V CDR1 and CDR2: SGHNT, YYREEE (reference sequence). The J segment lost 3 bases and the V segment lost 4 bases, leaving 8 bases of the junction unmatched.

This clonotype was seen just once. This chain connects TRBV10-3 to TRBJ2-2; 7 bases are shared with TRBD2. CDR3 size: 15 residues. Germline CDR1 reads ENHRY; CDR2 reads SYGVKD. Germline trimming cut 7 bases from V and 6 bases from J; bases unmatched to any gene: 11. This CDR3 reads CAITPLADPPGELFF. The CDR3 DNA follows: TGTGCCATCACCCCGCTAGCGGACCCCCCCGGGGAGCTGTTTTTT.

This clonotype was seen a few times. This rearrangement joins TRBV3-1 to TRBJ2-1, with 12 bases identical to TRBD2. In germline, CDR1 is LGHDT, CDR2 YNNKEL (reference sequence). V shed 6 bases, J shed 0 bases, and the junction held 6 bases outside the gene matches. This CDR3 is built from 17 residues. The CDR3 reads CASSSLAGGHSYNEQFF. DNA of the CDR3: TGTGCCAGCAGTTCCCTAGCGGGAGGGCACTCCTACAATGAGCAGTTCTTC.

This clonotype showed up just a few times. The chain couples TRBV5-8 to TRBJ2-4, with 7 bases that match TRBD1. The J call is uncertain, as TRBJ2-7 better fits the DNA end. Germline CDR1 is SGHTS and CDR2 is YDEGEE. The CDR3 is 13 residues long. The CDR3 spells CASSRDSVDEQYF. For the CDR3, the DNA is TGTGCCAGCAGCAGGGACAGTGTAGACGAGCAGTACTTC.

CDR3 sequence (DNA): TGTGCCAGCAGTGAGCCCCTCCCCCGACAGGACGGTATAGATACGCAGTATTTT. Its protein product is CASSEPLPRQDGIDTQYF. The chain uses TRBV25-1 and TRBJ2-3; tentatively, D is TRBD1 (6 bases). CDR3 length: 18 amino acids. V lost 3 bases and J lost 5, with 24 bases in between. Germline values: CDR1 MGHDK, CDR2 SYGVNS. Looking up the rest from reference TRBV25-1 and TRBJ2-3 gives the full variable domain: EADIYQTPRYLVIGTGKKITLECSQTMGHDKMYWYQQDPGMELHLIHYSYGVNSTEKGDLSSESTVSRIRTEHFPLTLESARPSHTSQYLCASSEPLPRQDGIDTQYFGPGTRLTVL.

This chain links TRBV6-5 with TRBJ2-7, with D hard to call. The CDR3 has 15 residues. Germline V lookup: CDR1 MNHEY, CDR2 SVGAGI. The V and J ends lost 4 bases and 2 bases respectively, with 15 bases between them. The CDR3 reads CASSSLRLLTYEQYF. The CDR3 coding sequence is TGTGCCAGCAGTTCCCTCCGGTTGCTAACCTACGAGCAGTACTTC.

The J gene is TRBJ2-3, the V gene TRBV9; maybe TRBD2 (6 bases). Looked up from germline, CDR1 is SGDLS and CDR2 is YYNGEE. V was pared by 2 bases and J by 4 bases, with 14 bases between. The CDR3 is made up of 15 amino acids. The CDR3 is CASSVSTSLADTQYF. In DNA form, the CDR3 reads TGTGCCAGCAGCGTGAGTACTAGCCTGGCAGATACGCAGTATTTT.

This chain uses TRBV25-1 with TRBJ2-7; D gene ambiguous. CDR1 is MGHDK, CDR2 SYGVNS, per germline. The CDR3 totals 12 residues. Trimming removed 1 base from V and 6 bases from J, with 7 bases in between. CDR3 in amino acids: CASSEFGFEQYF. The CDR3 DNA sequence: TGTGCCAGCAGTGAATTCGGATTCGAGCAGTACTTC.

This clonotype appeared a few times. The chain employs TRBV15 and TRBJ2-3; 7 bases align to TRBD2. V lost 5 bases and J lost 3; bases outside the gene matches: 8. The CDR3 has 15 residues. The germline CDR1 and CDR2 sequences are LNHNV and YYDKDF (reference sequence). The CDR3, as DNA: TGTGCCACCAGCGGATCAGGGAGGGAGACAGATACGCAGTATTTT. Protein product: CATSGSGRETDTQYF.

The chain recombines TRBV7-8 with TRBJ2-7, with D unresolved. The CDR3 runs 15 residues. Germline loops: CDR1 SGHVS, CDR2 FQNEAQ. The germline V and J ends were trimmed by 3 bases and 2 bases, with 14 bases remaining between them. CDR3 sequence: CASSFFGQAPYEQYF. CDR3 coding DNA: TGTGCCAGCAGCTTTTTCGGGCAGGCCCCCTACGAGCAGTACTTC. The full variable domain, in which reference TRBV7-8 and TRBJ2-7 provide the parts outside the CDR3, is GAGVSQSPRYKVAKRGQDVALRCDPISGHVSLFWYQQALGQGPEFLTYFQNEAQLDKSGLPSDRFFAERPEGSVSTLKIQRTQQEDSAVYLCASSFFGQAPYEQYFGPGTRLTVT.

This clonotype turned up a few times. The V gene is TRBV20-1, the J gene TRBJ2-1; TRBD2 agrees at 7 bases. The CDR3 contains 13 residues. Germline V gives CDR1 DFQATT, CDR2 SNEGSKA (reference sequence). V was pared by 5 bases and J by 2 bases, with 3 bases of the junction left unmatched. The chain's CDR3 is CSAFSGAYNEQFF. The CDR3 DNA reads TGCAGTGCTTTCAGCGGGGCCTACAATGAGCAGTTCTTC.

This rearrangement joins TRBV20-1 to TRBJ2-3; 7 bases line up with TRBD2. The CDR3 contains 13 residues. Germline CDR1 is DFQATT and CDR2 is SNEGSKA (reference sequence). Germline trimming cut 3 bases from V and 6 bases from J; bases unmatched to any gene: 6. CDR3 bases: TGCAGTGCTAGCGGGAGCGGGAAGGATACGCAGTATTTT. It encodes CSASGSGKDTQYF.

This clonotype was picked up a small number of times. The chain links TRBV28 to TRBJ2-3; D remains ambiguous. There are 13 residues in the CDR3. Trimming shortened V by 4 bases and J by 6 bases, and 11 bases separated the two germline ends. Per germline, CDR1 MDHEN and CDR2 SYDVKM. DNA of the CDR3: TGTGCCAGCAGTTCCTATACCGCGGATACGCAGTATTTT. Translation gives CASSSYTADTQYF.

CDR3 DNA: TGCAGTGCTAGAGCGCCCCCGATGGAGCAGTTCTTC. Translated, it gives CSARAPPMEQFF. V and J are TRBV20-1 and TRBJ2-1; D not certain. There are 12 residues in the CDR3. V was cut by 1 base and J by 10 bases, with 11 bases left in between. Germline V gene lookup returns CDR1 DFQATT and CDR2 SNEGSKA (reference sequence).

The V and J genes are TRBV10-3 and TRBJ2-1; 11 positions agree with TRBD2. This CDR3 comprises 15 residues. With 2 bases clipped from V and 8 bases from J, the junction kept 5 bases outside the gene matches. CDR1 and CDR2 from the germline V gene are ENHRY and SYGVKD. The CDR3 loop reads CAISESSGRAHEQFF. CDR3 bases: TGTGCCATCAGTGAGAGTAGCGGGAGGGCCCATGAGCAGTTCTTC.

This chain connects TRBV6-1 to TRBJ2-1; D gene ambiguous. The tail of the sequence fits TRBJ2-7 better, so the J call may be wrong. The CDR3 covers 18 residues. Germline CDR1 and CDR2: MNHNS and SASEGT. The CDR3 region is CASSEGGYGGASYNEQYF. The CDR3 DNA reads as TGTGCCAGCAGTGAAGGGGGTTACGGTGGCGCCTCCTACAATGAGCAGTACTTC.

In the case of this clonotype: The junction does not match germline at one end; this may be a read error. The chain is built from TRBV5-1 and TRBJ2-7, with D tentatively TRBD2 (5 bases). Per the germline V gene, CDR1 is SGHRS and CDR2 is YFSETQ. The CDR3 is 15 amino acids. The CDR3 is CATSLEASKAYEQYF. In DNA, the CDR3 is TGCGCCACCAGCTTGGAAGCTAGCAAAGCCTACGAGCAGTACTTC.

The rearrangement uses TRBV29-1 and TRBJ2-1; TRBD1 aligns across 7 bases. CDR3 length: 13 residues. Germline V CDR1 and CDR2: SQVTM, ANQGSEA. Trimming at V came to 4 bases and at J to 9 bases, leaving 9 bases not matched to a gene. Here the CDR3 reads CSVGVRGRVEQFF. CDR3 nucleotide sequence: TGCAGCGTTGGTGTTAGGGGGCGGGTTGAGCAGTTCTTC.

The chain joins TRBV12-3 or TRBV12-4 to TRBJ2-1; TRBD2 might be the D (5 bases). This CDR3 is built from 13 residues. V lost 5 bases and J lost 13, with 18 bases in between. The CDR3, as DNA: TGTGCCAGCAGTCCCGAACTAGGGTTCGAACAGTTCTTC. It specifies CASSPELGFEQFF.

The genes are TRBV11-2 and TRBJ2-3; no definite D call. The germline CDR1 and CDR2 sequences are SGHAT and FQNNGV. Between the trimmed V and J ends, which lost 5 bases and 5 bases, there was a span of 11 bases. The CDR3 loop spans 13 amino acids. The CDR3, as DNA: TGTGCCAGCAGCCCCACTGTAGGAGATACGCAGTATTTT. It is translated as CASSPTVGDTQYF.

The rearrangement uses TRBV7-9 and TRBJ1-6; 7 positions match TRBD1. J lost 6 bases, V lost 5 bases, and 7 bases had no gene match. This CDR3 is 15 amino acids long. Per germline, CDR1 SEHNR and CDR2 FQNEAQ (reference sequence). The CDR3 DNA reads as TGTGCCAGCAGCCCCGTTACAGGGGCTAATTCACCCCTCCACTTT. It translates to CASSPVTGANSPLHF.

CDR3 region: CASSLIEGTRAFF. The CDR3 DNA is TGTGCCAGCAGCTTAATAGAGGGGACTAGAGCTTTCTTT. The chain couples TRBV11-2 to TRBJ1-1, with D possibly being TRBD1 (5 bases). The CDR3 has 13 residues. The germline gives CDR1 SGHAT, CDR2 FQNNGV. Trimming took 2 bases from V and 10 from J, leaving 14 bases between them.